The 13 T cell receptor beta chains below come from one sample, sequenced in a study of blood T cell repertoires in COVID-19. Sequencing used immunoSEQ multiplex PCR; TCRdb keeps in-frame clones, though not all of them. The sample consists of 110,000 to 150,000 clones, over 75% of them appearing once. Source material: peripheral blood. These receptor sequences come from a human donor in a cohort sampled during active COVID-19.

The genes are TRBV27 and TRBJ1-2; 8 nucleotides align to TRBD1. The CDR3 is 15 residues long. With V trimmed by 0 bases and J by 4 bases, 4 bases remained unmatched. CDR1 is MNHEY and CDR2 is SMNVEV in the germline V gene (reference sequence). The CDR3 sequence is CASSLSNDRGYGYTF. The CDR3, as DNA: TGTGCCAGCAGTTTATCGAACGACAGGGGCTATGGCTACACCTTC.

There are a few counts of this clone. The rearrangement joins TRBV7-6 to TRBJ2-2; 10 bases match TRBD1. CDR3 length: 16 residues. Germline CDR1 reads SGHVS; CDR2 reads FNYEAQ. The V and J ends lost 5 bases and 6 bases, in that order; junction bases with no gene match: 9. CDR3 coding DNA: TGTGCCAGCAGCACAACCGGGACAGGGGCCCCCGGGGAGCTGTTTTTT. Translated, it gives CASSTTGTGAPGELFF.

Only a few counts were recorded for this clone. This chain links TRBV11-3 with TRBJ2-7; D is ambiguous. Germline loops: CDR1 SGHNT, CDR2 YENEEA. This CDR3 region has 11 residues. V was clipped by 1 base and J by 6 bases, with 4 bases between them. The CDR3 loop is CASSLAGEQYF. Here the CDR3 DNA reads TGTGCCAGCAGCTTAGCGGGCGAGCAGTACTTC.

The chain has TRBV18 and TRBJ1-6; perhaps TRBD1 as D (6 bases). V was clipped by 3 bases and J by 5 bases, with 11 bases between them. Germline values: CDR1 KGHSH, CDR2 LQKENI. This CDR3 has 15 residues. CDR3 protein: CASSPQGLDNSPLHF. DNA of the CDR3: TGTGCCAGCTCACCGCAGGGGTTGGATAATTCACCCCTCCACTTT.

The chain joins TRBV29-1 to TRBJ1-5, with D possibly matching TRBD1 (6 bases). With 4 bases removed from V and 5 bases from J, the gap between germline ends came to 12 bases. This CDR3 has 13 amino acids. Per germline, CDR1 SQVTM and CDR2 ANQGSEA. CDR3 sequence (DNA): TGCAGCGTTGGAGGGACAAAAGATCAGCCCCAGCATTTT. Translated, it gives CSVGGTKDQPQHF.

This chain links TRBV5-5 with TRBJ1-2, with D tentatively TRBD1 (6 bases). CDR1 is SGHKS, CDR2 YYEKEE, per germline (reference sequence). The CDR3 sequence is 16 residues long. V was clipped by 4 bases and J by 0 bases, with 16 bases between them. CDR3 region: CASSGGQGATNYGYTF. The DNA of the CDR3 is TGTGCCAGCAGCGGGGGCCAAGGGGCGACTAACTATGGCTACACCTTC.

This clone was observed a handful of times. The chain recombines TRBV5-4 with TRBJ2-1, with TRBD2 matching over 9 bases. The CDR3 extends over 15 amino acids. From germline, CDR1 is SGHNT and CDR2 YYREEE (reference sequence). Unmatched junction bases numbered 2, after V lost 4 bases and J lost 0 bases. CDR3: CASSRSGGSYNEQFF. The CDR3 DNA is TGTGCCAGCAGCCGTAGCGGGGGCTCCTACAATGAGCAGTTCTTC.

The J gene is TRBJ1-2, the V gene TRBV6-2 or TRBV6-3; no clear D. Germline CDR1 reads MNHEY; CDR2 reads SVGEGT. The CDR3 runs to 14 residues. Trimming removed 3 bases from V and 4 bases from J, with 12 bases in between. This chain's CDR3 is CASSYSPSSYGYTF. The CDR3 DNA sequence: TGTGCCAGCAGTTATAGCCCTTCTAGCTATGGCTACACCTTC.

The chain couples TRBV19 to TRBJ1-5; 8 bases are a match to TRBD1. In germline, CDR1 is LNHDA, CDR2 SQIVND (reference sequence). V was pared by 6 bases and J by 3 bases, with 4 bases of the junction left unmatched. This CDR3 has 14 amino acids. CDR3 nucleotide sequence: TGTGCCAGTAGCACAGGGGGGGTCAATCAGCCCCAGCATTTT. Its protein product is CASSTGGVNQPQHF.

This chain links TRBV30 with TRBJ2-2; no firm D call. The CDR3 covers 11 residues. The germline V gene has CDR1 GTSNPN and CDR2 SVGIG (reference sequence). The CDR3 DNA sequence: TGTGCACGAGAATCGGTCGGGGAGCTGTTTTTT. It codes for CARESVGELFF.

The genes are TRBV5-6 and TRBJ2-3; D is undetermined. The CDR3 totals 13 residues. Looked up from germline, CDR1 is SGHDT and CDR2 is YYEEEE. With 0 bases removed from V and 2 bases from J, the gap between germline ends came to 4 bases. CDR3 amino acids: CASSLVATDTQYF. In nucleotides, the CDR3 is TGTGCCAGCAGCTTGGTGGCCACAGATACGCAGTATTTT.

The rearrangement uses TRBV7-2 and TRBJ2-5, with D perhaps TRBD2 (5 bases). CDR3 size: 12 residues. Trimming removed 5 bases at V and 4 bases at J, with 8 bases between. The V gene's germline CDR1 is SGHTA and CDR2 FQGNSA. The CDR3 region has the DNA TGTGCCAGCAGCCTTACTAGAGAGACCCAGTACTTC. This codes for CASSLTRETQYF.

CDR3 DNA: TGTGCCAGCAGCTCCACCGTGACTAGCGGGGGCGTCCACGAGACCCAGTACTTC. Amino acids: CASSSTVTSGGVHETQYF. V gene TRBV7-3 combines with J gene TRBJ2-5, with TRBD2 matching over 12 bases. CDR3 length equals 18 residues. Germline lookup yields CDR1 SGHTA and CDR2 FQGTGA. The V segment lost 4 bases and the J segment 5 bases; nucleotides outside the gene matches: 14.